This is a list of T cell receptor beta chains from one sample in a study of neurological immune-mediated disorders. TCRdb analysed the 5' RACE reads with MiXCR anew, one entry per CDR3 protein. The profile shows 45,000 to 60,000 distinct CDR3 sequences, 3.6% of them singletons. Material: PBMCs. Every receptor here comes from a young man with multiple sclerosis. Both conserved end residues are part of each CDR3. Each record gives: J gene, clone size, V gene, D gene, CDR3 DNA, CDR3 protein. The D gene is left open where the match is weak. Clone size is given as once, few or many counts, or a class when the clone is expanded.

TRBJ1-2 | many | TRBV7-2 | NA | TGTGCCAGCAGCACTTATATGAACTATGGCTACACCTTC | CASSTYMNYGYTF
TRBJ2-7 | many | TRBV7-2 | NA | TGTGCCAGCAGCTTAGTGGCGGAGGGCGAGCAGTACTTC | CASSLVAEGEQYF
TRBJ1-6 | few | TRBV20-1 | NA | TGCAGTGCTAGAGAGGGCCAGGTGATTTCACCCCTCCACTTT | CSAREGQVISPLHF
TRBJ2-7 | few | TRBV7-9 | TRBD2 | TGTGCCAGCAGCTTGAAGCGGGACCCCAACTACGAGCAGTACTTC | CASSLKRDPNYEQYF
TRBJ2-7 | many | TRBV5-1 | TRBD1 | TGTGCCAGCAGCCTTGGGACAGGAGCCTACGAGCAGTACTTC | CASSLGTGAYEQYF
TRBJ1-1 | many | TRBV6-6 | NA | TGTGCCAGCAGTTATAACGGGGGGGGAAGTGGAGTCGGTGAAGCTTTCTTT | CASSYNGGGSGVGEAFF
TRBJ2-7 | many | TRBV5-5 | NA | TGTGCCAGCAGCCCCCGACCGGGGCAGTACGAGCAGTACTTC | CASSPRPGQYEQYF
TRBJ2-7 | many | TRBV7-9 | NA | TGTGCCAGCAGCTCCCTCTTGGGGGGCCCGTCATCGTACGAGCAGTACTTC | CASSSLLGGPSSYEQYF
TRBJ2-4 | many | TRBV4-2 | NA | TGTGCCAGCAGCCAAGAAGTCAGGGAGGACATTCAGTACTTC | CASSQEVREDIQYF
TRBJ1-5 | many | TRBV11-2 | NA | TGTGCCAGCAGCTTAGTTGGGGGCGATCAGCCCCAGCATTTT | CASSLVGGDQPQHF
TRBJ2-3 | many | TRBV29-1 | TRBD2 | TGCAGCGTTGACGTCGGACTAGCGGGGGGGCCTGTGTGGACAGATACGCAGTATTTT | CSVDVGLAGGPVWTDTQYF
TRBJ2-3 | many | TRBV7-2 | TRBD2 | TGTGCCAGCAGCTCACTAGCGGGGGTAACAACAGATACGCAGTATTTT | CASSSLAGVTTDTQYF
TRBJ1-1 | many | TRBV5-6 | NA | TGTGCCAGCAGCTTTGGGCGTTCTCTCACTGAAGCTTTCTTT | CASSFGRSLTEAFF
TRBJ1-1 | many | TRBV7-9 | TRBD1 | TGTGCCAGCAGCCGGGACCCAGGACAGGGCCATACTGAAGCTTTCTTT | CASSRDPGQGHTEAFF
TRBJ2-1 | many | TRBV28 | NA | TGTGCCAGCAGTTTGGCCGAGGGGGAGCAGTTCTTC | CASSLAEGEQFF
TRBJ2-5 | many | TRBV5-6 | NA | TGTGCCAGCGGCCAGTTGGGGGAGACCCAGTACTTC | CASGQLGETQYF
TRBJ1-1 | many | TRBV7-3 | NA | TGTGCCAGCAGCTTAACTGGGGGTCGCACTGAAGCTTTCTTT | CASSLTGGRTEAFF
TRBJ2-5 | many | TRBV12-3/TRBV12-4 | NA | TGTGCCAGCAGTCCTCCAGGGGCTAAGGAGACCCAGTACTTC | CASSPPGAKETQYF